What follows are 25 T cell receptor beta chains derived from one specimen sequenced in a study of blood T cell repertoires in COVID-19 (dated by TCRdb to 2018 to 2021). The library came from the immunoSEQ multiplex PCR assay. This immuneACCESS table, as held by TCRdb, lists in-frame sequences with V and J called but not all clones. Of the missing ones, under half trace to an unresolved V gene in checked studies; the others have no known cause. Here the sample has about 6,100 clones; 91% occur a single time. Around half of the sample lies in the top ten. The sample comprised peripheral blood. These receptors came from a human donor in a cohort sampled during active COVID-19.

The chain is built from TRBV2 and TRBJ1-5; unclear D gene. This CDR3 contains 13 residues. Looked up from germline, CDR1 is SNHLY and CDR2 is FYNNEI. The V gene lost 7 bases and the J gene lost 0 bases, with 7 bases spanning the gap. DNA for the CDR3: TGTGCCAGCATGGGAGGTAGCAATCAGCCCCAGCATTTT. Translation gives CASMGGSNQPQHF.

The gene calls are TRBV7-9 and TRBJ2-7; a possible D gene is TRBD2 (6 bases). The CDR3 is 17 residues long. Germline CDR1 SEHNR, CDR2 FQNEAQ (reference sequence). The V and J ends lost 1 base and 0 bases respectively, with 16 bases between them. CDR3 sequence (DNA): TGTGCCAGCAGCTTAGAAGGGCGGGATCCGAGCTCCTACGAGCAGTACTTC. Protein product: CASSLEGRDPSSYEQYF. Looking up the rest from reference TRBV7-9 and TRBJ2-7 gives the full variable domain: DTGVSQNPRHKITKRGQNVTFRCDPISEHNRLYWYRQTLGQGPEFLTYFQNEAQLEKSRLLSDRFSAERPKGSFSTLEIQRTEQGDSAMYLCASSLEGRDPSSYEQYFGPGTRLTVT.

The J gene is TRBJ1-1, the V gene TRBV28, with TRBD1 matching 7 bases. Germline CDR1 and CDR2: MDHEN and SYDVKM. This CDR3 has 16 amino acids. V shed 3 bases and J 6 bases; nucleotides not matched to a gene: 13. The CDR3 loop is CASSFPKGAIDAEAFF. For the CDR3, the DNA is TGTGCCAGCAGTTTCCCAAAGGGGGCTATTGATGCTGAAGCTTTCTTT.

The chain uses TRBV19 and TRBJ1-5; D remains unclear. The germline V and J ends were trimmed by 1 base and 3 bases, with 4 bases remaining between them. The germline CDR1 and CDR2 sequences are LNHDA and SQIVND (reference sequence). CDR3 length: 13 residues. CDR3 sequence: CASSIVANQPQHF. CDR3 bases: TGTGCCAGTAGTATAGTGGCCAATCAGCCCCAGCATTTT.

This clone was picked up a small number of times. CDR3 coding DNA: TGTGCCAGCAGCGGGGCTAGCGGGACCCCCGACAATGAGCAGTTCTTC. Translated, it gives CASSGASGTPDNEQFF. V is TRBV9 and J is TRBJ2-1, with TRBD2 matching 9 bases. Germline V gives CDR1 SGDLS, CDR2 YYNGEE. V was pared by 3 bases and J by 5 bases, with 9 bases of the junction left unmatched. CDR3 length: 16 residues.

For this clone: The junction shows a germline mismatch at one end, possibly a read error. This rearrangement joins TRBV18 to TRBJ2-7; a weak D match, TRBD1 (6 bases). CDR3 length equals 13 residues. The germline gives CDR1 KGHSH, CDR2 LQKENI. CDR3 coding DNA: TGTGTCAGCTCATTTGGACAGTCCTACGAGCAGTACTTC. Translating it yields CVSSFGQSYEQYF.

This sequence joins TRBV2 and TRBJ2-1; D is uncertain. This CDR3 is 15 amino acids long. Germline V gives CDR1 SNHLY, CDR2 FYNNEI. The V end lost 0 bases, the J end lost 5 bases, and 11 bases lay between the germline ends. The CDR3 here is CASSEALLGNNEQFF. The DNA for the CDR3 is TGTGCCAGCAGTGAAGCGCTTCTAGGCAACAATGAGCAGTTCTTC.

The gene calls are TRBV4-3 and TRBJ2-5, with TRBD2 matching 12 bases. The CDR3 is 16 amino acids. Germline-derived CDR1 and CDR2 are LGHNA and YSLEER. V gave up 6 bases and J gave up 1 base; unmatched junction bases: 6. The CDR3 spells CASSLTSGRPQETQYF. The CDR3 DNA reads as TGCGCCAGCAGTCTCACTAGCGGGAGGCCCCAAGAGACCCAGTACTTC.

The V call is TRBV28, the J call TRBJ2-3; D is unresolved. The CDR3 consists of 12 residues. V was shortened by 7 bases and J by 3 bases, with 8 bases between the two germline ends. Germline CDR1 reads MDHEN; CDR2 reads SYDVKM. DNA for the CDR3: TGTGCCAGCACCCGTGAGACAGATACGCAGTATTTT. This gives the protein CASTRETDTQYF.

The V and J genes are TRBV6-2 or TRBV6-3 and TRBJ2-7; TRBD2 matches 10 bases. The CDR3 is made up of 16 amino acids. V shed 5 bases and J 6 bases; nucleotides not matched to a gene: 13. CDR1 and CDR2 (germline): MNHEY, SVGEGT. The CDR3 protein is CASSIGERLAGIEQYF. The CDR3 nucleotides are TGTGCCAGCAGTATTGGGGAGCGACTAGCGGGCATCGAGCAGTACTTC.

V gene TRBV7-9 combines with J gene TRBJ1-4; 7 positions agree with TRBD1. This CDR3 is 15 amino acids long. Germline values: CDR1 SEHNR, CDR2 FQNEAQ (reference sequence). V trimming: 5 bases; J trimming: 4 bases; junction bases outside the gene matches: 7. The CDR3 bases are TGTGCCAGCAGCCCTGGGACAGACTTTAATGAAAAACTGTTTTTT. Amino acids: CASSPGTDFNEKLFF. The variable domain in full, with the rest retrieved from reference TRBV7-9 and TRBJ1-4, is DTGVSQNPRHKITKRGQNVTFRCDPISEHNRLYWYRQTLGQGPEFLTYFQNEAQLEKSRLLSDRFSAERPKGSFSTLEIQRTEQGDSAMYLCASSPGTDFNEKLFFGSGTQLSVL.

As regards this clone: One end of the junction does not line up with germline, which may come from a read error. The rearrangement uses TRBV7-7 and TRBJ2-3; the match to TRBD2 covers 10 bases. CDR3 length: 16 residues. The germline V gene has CDR1 SSHAT and CDR2 FNYEAQ (reference sequence). As DNA, the CDR3 is TGTGCTAGCAGCTTAGGGCTAGCGGGAGACAAAGATACGCAGTATTTT. Protein product: CASSLGLAGDKDTQYF. The full variable domain, in which reference TRBV7-7 and TRBJ2-3 provide the parts outside the CDR3, is GAGVSQSPRYKVTKRGQDVTLRCDPISSHATLYWYQQALGQGPEFLTYFNYEAQPDKSGLPSDRFSAERPEGSISTLTIQRTEQRDSAMYRCASSLGLAGDKDTQYFGPGTRLTVL.

V is TRBV7-9 and J is TRBJ2-1; 8 nucleotides agree with TRBD1. The ends lost 10 bases at V and 7 bases at J; junction bases unmatched: 15. The germline gives CDR1 SEHNR, CDR2 FQNEAQ (reference sequence). The CDR3 runs 15 residues. The CDR3 DNA reads TGTGCCATCCAGAGGGTGGACAGGGTAAGAAATGAGCAGTTCTTC. Translated: CAIQRVDRVRNEQFF. The full variable domain, completed using reference TRBV7-9 and TRBJ2-1, is DTGVSQNPRHKITKRGQNVTFRCDPISEHNRLYWYRQTLGQGPEFLTYFQNEAQLEKSRLLSDRFSAERPKGSFSTLEIQRTEQGDSAMYLCAIQRVDRVRNEQFFGPGTRLTVL.

The gene calls are TRBV5-1 and TRBJ2-3; D is possibly TRBD2 (5 bases). The V gene's germline CDR1 is SGHRS and CDR2 YFSETQ. The CDR3 runs to 13 residues. Trimming took 6 bases from V and 2 from J, leaving 10 bases between them. CDR3 sequence: CASIADFTDTQYF. The CDR3 region has the DNA TGCGCCAGCATCGCGGACTTCACAGATACGCAGTATTTT.

The rearrangement uses TRBV11-2 and TRBJ2-2, with D perhaps matching TRBD2 (8 bases). The germline V gene encodes CDR1 SGHAT and CDR2 FQNNGV. V was trimmed by 5 bases and J by 4 bases, leaving 26 bases between them. CDR3 size: 19 residues. The CDR3 DNA follows: TGTGCCAGCAGCCTCAGGAGACAGGGTTTGACTAGCGTCACCGGGGAGCTGTTTTTT. Translated: CASSLRRQGLTSVTGELFF.

The rearrangement links TRBV7-2 to TRBJ2-5; 7 bases align to TRBD1. CDR1 and CDR2 (germline): SGHTA, FQGNSA. V trimming: 4 bases; J trimming: 4 bases; junction bases outside the gene matches: 12. The CDR3 covers 16 residues. In DNA, the CDR3 is TGTGCCAGCAGCTCCCGTAGCTCAGGGGGTAGAGAGACCCAGTACTTC. Translation gives CASSSRSSGGRETQYF.

This clone was detected only a few times. The V and J genes are TRBV5-6 and TRBJ1-6; possible D gene TRBD1, 5 bases. The CDR3 length is 14 residues. V lost 1 base, J lost 10 bases, and 12 bases lay in between. In germline, CDR1 is SGHDT, CDR2 YYEEEE. The CDR3 sequence is CASSLWGLISPLHF. In DNA, the CDR3 is TGTGCCAGCAGCTTGTGGGGCCTAATATCACCCCTCCACTTT.

The V gene is TRBV7-2, the J gene TRBJ2-2; D call uncertain. CDR1 is SGHTA and CDR2 is FQGNSA in the germline V gene. The CDR3 loop spans 12 amino acids. Trimming shortened V by 1 base and J by 7 bases, and 4 bases separated the two germline ends. The CDR3 coding sequence is TGTGCCAGCAGCTTAGATCTCGGGGAGCTGTTTTTT. It is translated as CASSLDLGELFF. The complete variable domain, with remaining parts taken from reference TRBV7-2 and TRBJ2-2, reads GAGVSQSPSNKVTEKGKDVELRCDPISGHTALYWYRQSLGQGLEFLIYFQGNSAPDKSGLPSDRFSAERTGGSVSTLTIQRTQQEDSAVYLCASSLDLGELFFGEGSRLTVL.

This sequence joins TRBV7-8 and TRBJ1-2; D perhaps matches TRBD1 (5 bases). The CDR3 covers 11 residues. The germline V gene has CDR1 SGHVS and CDR2 FQNEAQ. V lost 4 bases to trimming and J lost 8 bases, with 8 bases between them. CDR3 nucleotides: TGTGCCAGCAGCTCCCAGGGAGGCTACACCTTC. It yields the protein CASSSQGGYTF.

V and J are TRBV6-5 and TRBJ1-5; the D gene is possibly TRBD1 (6 bases). The germline CDR1 and CDR2 sequences are MNHEY and SVGAGI. CDR3 length: 14 amino acids. Trimming removed 7 bases from V and 7 bases from J, with 17 bases in between. Written as DNA, the CDR3 is TGTGCCAGCAACCCAGTAGGGGGTGGACAGCCCCAGCATTTT. It translates to CASNPVGGGQPQHF.

The table lists this clone with a few counts. This sequence joins TRBV2 and TRBJ1-2; possible D gene TRBD1, 6 bases. Germline V gene lookup returns CDR1 SNHLY and CDR2 FYNNEI. The CDR3 sequence is 12 residues long. Trimming stripped 4 bases from V and 8 bases from J, with 11 bases between. The CDR3, as DNA: TGTGCCAGCAGTGTTTACAGGGACGGCTACACCTTC. Its protein is CASSVYRDGYTF.

The rearrangement uses TRBV6-5 and TRBJ1-1; 7 bases are a match to TRBD1. Germline assignment: CDR1 MNHEY and CDR2 SVGAGI. CDR3 length: 15 amino acids. Trimming cost V 5 bases and J 9 bases; bases outside gene matches: 15. CDR3 loop: CASSPTGAGTAKAFF. CDR3 DNA sequence: TGTGCCAGCAGTCCTACAGGGGCAGGGACAGCAAAAGCTTTCTTT.

The V and J genes are TRBV6-2 or TRBV6-3 and TRBJ2-7; 9 bases map to TRBD2. Germline values: CDR1 MNHEY, CDR2 SVGEGT. The ends lost 4 bases at V and 2 bases at J; junction bases unmatched: 3. This CDR3 has 14 residues. This CDR3 reads CASSSTSGPYEQYF. The DNA of the CDR3 is TGTGCCAGCAGTTCGACTAGCGGACCCTACGAGCAGTACTTC.

This chain links TRBV29-1 with TRBJ1-1, with 8 bases lining up with TRBD1. Germline V gene sequence: CDR1 SQVTM, CDR2 ANQGSEA. The CDR3 length is 12 residues. J was trimmed by 4 bases and V by 7 bases; bases with no gene match: 5. The CDR3 DNA reads as TGCAGCGGAGCAGGGGGCGGCACTGAAGCTTTCTTT. Translating gives CSGAGGGTEAFF. The whole variable domain, remainder taken from reference TRBV29-1 and TRBJ1-1, is SAVISQKPSRDICQRGTSLTIQCQVDSQVTMMFWYRQQPGQSLTLIATANQGSEATYESGFVIDKFPISRPNLTFSTLTVSNMSPEDSSIYLCSGAGGGTEAFFGQGTRLTVV.

The J gene is TRBJ2-4, the V gene TRBV7-2, with 9 bases that match TRBD2. In germline, CDR1 is SGHTA, CDR2 FQGNSA. This CDR3 comprises 19 residues. The junction had 12 bases not matched to a gene; V was cut back by 3 bases and J by 0 bases. The CDR3 nucleotides read TGTGCCAGCAGCTTTGTACCACCGACTAGCGGCCTAGCCAAAAACATTCAGTACTTC. Translated, it gives CASSFVPPTSGLAKNIQYF.